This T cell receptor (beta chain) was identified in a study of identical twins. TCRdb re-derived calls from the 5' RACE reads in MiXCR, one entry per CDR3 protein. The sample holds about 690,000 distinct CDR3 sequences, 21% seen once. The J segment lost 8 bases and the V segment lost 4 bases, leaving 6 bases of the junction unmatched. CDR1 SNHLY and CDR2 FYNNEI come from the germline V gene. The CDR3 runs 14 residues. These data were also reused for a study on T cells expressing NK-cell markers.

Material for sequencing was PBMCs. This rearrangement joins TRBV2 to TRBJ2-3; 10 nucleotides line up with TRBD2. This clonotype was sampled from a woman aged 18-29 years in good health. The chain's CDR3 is CASSASGGDTTQYF. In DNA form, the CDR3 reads TGTGCCAGCAGTGCTAGCGGGGGTGACACTACGCAGTATTTT. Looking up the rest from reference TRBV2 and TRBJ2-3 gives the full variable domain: EPEVTQTPSHQVTQMGQEVILRCVPISNHLYFYWYRQILGQKVEFLVSFYNNEISEKSEIFDDQFSVERPDGSNFTLKIRSTKLEDSAMYFCASSASGGDTTQYFGPGTRLTVL.